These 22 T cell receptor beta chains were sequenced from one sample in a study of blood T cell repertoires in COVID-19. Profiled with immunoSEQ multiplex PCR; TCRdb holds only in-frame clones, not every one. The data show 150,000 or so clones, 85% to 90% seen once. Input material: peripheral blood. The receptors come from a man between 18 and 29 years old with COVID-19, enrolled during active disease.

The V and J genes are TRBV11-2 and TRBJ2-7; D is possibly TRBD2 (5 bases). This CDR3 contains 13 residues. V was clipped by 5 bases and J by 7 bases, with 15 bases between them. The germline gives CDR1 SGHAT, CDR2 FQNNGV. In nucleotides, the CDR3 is TGTGCCAGCAGCCCAGGTCCGGGATGGGAGCAGTACTTC. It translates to CASSPGPGWEQYF.

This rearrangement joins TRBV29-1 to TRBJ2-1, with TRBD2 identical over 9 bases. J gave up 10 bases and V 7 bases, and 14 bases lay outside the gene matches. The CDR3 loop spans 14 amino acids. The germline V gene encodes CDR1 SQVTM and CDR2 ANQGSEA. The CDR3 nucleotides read TGCAGCGCCCCGTCCGTAGCGGGAGTCGGAGAGCAGTTCTTC. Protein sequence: CSAPSVAGVGEQFF.

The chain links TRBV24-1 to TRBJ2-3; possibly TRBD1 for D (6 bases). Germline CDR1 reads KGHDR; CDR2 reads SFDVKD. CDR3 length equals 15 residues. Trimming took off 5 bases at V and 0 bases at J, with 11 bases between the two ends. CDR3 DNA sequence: TGTGCCACCAGTGCCGGGGACACCAGCACAGATACGCAGTATTTT. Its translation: CATSAGDTSTDTQYF.

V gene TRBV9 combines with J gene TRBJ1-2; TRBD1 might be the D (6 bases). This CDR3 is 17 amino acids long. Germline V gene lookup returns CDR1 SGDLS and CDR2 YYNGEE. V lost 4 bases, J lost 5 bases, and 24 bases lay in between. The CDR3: CASSPGRQVPLPYGYTF. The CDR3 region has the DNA TGTGCCAGCAGCCCAGGGAGACAGGTGCCTCTCCCGTATGGCTACACCTTC.

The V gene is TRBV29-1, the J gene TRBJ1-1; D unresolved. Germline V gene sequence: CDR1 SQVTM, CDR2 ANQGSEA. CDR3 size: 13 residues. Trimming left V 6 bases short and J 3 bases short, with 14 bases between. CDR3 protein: CSVRIGRDTEAFF. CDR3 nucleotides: TGCAGCGTAAGAATCGGGAGGGACACTGAAGCTTTCTTT.

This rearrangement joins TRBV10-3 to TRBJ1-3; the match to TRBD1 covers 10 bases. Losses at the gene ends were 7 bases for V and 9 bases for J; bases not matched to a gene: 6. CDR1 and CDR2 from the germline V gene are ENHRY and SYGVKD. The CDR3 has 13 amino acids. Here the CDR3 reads CAIKGTGAGTIYF. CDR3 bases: TGTGCCATCAAAGGGACAGGGGCCGGCACCATATATTTT.

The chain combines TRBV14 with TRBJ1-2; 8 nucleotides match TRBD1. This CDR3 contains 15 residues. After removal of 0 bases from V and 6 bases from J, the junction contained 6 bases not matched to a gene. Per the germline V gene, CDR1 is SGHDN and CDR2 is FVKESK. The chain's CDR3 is CASSQEDRDLDGYTF. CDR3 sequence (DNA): TGTGCCAGCAGCCAAGAGGACAGGGATTTGGATGGCTACACCTTC. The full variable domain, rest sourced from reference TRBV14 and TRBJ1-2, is EAGVTQFPSHSVIEKGQTVTLRCDPISGHDNLYWYRRVMGKEIKFLLHFVKESKQDESGMPNNRFLAERTGGTYSTLKVQPAELEDSGVYFCASSQEDRDLDGYTFGSGTRLTVV.

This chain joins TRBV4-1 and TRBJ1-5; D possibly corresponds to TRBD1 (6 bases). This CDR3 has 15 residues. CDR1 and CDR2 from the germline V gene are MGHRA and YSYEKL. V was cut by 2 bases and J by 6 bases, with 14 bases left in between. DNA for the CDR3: TGCGCCAGCAGCCAAATCGCCGCGACAGGTCAGCCCCAGCATTTT. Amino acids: CASSQIAATGQPQHF.

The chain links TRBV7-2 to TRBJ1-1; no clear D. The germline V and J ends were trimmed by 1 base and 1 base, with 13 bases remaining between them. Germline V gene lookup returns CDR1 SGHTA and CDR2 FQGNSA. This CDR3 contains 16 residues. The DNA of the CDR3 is TGTGCCAGCAGCTTAGTTAGCGACCCGGGGAACACTGAAGCTTTCTTT. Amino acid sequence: CASSLVSDPGNTEAFF.

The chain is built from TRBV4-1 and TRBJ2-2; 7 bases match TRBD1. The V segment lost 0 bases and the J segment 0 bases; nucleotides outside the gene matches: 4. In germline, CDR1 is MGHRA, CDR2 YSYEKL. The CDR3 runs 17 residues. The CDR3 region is CASSQERDRTNTGELFF. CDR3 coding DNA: TGCGCCAGCAGCCAAGAGAGGGACAGAACGAACACCGGGGAGCTGTTTTTT.

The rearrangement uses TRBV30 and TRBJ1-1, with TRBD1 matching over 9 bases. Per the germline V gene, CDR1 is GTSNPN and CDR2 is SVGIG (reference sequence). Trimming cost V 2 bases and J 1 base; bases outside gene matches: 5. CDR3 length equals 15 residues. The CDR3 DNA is TGTGCCTGGAGTCTGTACAGGGGGCCGAACACTGAAGCTTTCTTT. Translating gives CAWSLYRGPNTEAFF.

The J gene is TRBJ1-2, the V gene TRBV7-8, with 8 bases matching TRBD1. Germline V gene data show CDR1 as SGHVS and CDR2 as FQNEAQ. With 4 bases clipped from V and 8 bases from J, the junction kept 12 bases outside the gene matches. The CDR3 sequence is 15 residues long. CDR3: CASSSPRFRGQGYTF. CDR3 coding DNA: TGTGCCAGCAGCTCCCCCCGGTTCAGGGGGCAAGGCTACACCTTC.

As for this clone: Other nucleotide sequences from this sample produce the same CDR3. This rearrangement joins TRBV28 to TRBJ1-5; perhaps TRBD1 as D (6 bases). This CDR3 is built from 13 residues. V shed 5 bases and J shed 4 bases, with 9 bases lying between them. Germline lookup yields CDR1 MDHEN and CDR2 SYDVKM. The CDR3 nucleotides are TGTGCCAGCAGTAGGACAGTGAATCAGCCCCAGCATTTT. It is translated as CASSRTVNQPQHF.

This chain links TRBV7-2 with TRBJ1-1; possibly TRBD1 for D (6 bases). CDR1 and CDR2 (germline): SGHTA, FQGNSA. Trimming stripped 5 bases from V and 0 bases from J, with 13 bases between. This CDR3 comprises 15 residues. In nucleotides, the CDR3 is TGTGCCAGCAGCCCGGACAGTCTCATGAACACTGAAGCTTTCTTT. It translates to CASSPDSLMNTEAFF.

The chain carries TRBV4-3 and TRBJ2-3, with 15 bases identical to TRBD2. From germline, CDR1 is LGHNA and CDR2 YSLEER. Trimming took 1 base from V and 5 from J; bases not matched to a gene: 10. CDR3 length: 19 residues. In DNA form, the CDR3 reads TGCGCCAGCAGCCAAGGACCTGGACTAGCGGGAGGGCGGGTAGATACGCAGTATTTT. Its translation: CASSQGPGLAGGRVDTQYF.

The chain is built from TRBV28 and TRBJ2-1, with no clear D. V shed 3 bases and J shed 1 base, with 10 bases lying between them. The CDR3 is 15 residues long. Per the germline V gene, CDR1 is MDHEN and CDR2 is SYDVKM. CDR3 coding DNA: TGTGCCAGCAGTTTGTGGGCCATTTCCTACAATGAGCAGTTCTTC. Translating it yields CASSLWAISYNEQFF.

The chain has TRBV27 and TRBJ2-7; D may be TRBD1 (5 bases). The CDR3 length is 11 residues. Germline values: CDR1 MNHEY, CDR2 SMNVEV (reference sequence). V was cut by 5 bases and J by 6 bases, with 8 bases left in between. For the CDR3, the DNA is TGTGCCAGCAGTGAAAGGGGCGAGCAGTACTTC. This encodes CASSERGEQYF.

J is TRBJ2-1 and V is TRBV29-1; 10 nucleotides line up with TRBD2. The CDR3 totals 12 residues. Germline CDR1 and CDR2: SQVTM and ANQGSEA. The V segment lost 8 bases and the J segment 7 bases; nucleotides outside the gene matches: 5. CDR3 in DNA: TGCAGCTCGGGACTAGCGAATAATGAGCAGTTCTTC. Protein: CSSGLANNEQFF.

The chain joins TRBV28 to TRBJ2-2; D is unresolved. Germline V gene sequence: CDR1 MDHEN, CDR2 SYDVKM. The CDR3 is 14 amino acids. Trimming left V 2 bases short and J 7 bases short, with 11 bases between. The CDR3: CASSLPPGGGELFF. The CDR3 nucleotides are TGTGCCAGCAGTTTACCCCCCGGCGGCGGGGAGCTGTTTTTT.

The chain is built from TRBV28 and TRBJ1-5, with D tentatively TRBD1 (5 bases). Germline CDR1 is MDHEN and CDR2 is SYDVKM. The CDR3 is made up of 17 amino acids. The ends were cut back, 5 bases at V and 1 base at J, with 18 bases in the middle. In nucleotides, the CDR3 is TGTGCCAGCAGTCCCCTTTTAGGAGGGGAAAGCAATCAGCCCCAGCATTTT. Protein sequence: CASSPLLGGESNQPQHF.

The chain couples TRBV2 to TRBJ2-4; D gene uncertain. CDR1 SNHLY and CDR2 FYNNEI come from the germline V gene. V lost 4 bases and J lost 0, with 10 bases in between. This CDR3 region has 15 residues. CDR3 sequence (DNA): TGTGCCAGCAGTGGAGATAAGTTAGCCAAAAACATTCAGTACTTC. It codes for CASSGDKLAKNIQYF.

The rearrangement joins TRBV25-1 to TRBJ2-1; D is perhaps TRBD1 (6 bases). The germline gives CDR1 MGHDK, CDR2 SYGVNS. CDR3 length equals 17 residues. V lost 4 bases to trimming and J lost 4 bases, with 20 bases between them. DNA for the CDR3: TGTGCCAGCAGTGGATACGACGGGACAAGTAATTACAATGAGCAGTTCTTC. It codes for CASSGYDGTSNYNEQFF.